The present T cell receptor (beta chain) was sequenced within a study of T cell repertoires in ileal Crohn's disease. Findings and limits, study-wide: All patients with clonality above 26.8% had endoscopic recurrence. Clonal expansions were more frequent in active smokers than non-smokers at surgery. Mucosal expansions were suggested to be mainly CD8 T cells.

Remarks on this clone: Its target is not known. This sample includes further DNA sequences coding for the same CDR3.

J lost 2 bases, V lost 3 bases, and 1 base had no gene match. This CDR3 contains 16 residues. Germline V lookup: CDR1 SGHNT, CDR2 YYREEE (reference sequence). The method was immunoSEQ multiplex PCR; TCRdb's version includes in-frame clones alone and lacks a portion of them. Here the sample spans about 15,000 clones, about 80% being singletons. The chain uses TRBV5-4 and TRBJ2-5, with 16 nucleotides matching TRBD2. Sequencing was done on a sample of ileal tissue. The receptor comes from an adult with Crohn's disease. The CDR3 is CASSSGLAGGQETQYF. In nucleotides, the CDR3 is TGTGCCAGCAGCTCGGGACTAGCGGGGGGGCAAGAGACCCAGTACTTC.